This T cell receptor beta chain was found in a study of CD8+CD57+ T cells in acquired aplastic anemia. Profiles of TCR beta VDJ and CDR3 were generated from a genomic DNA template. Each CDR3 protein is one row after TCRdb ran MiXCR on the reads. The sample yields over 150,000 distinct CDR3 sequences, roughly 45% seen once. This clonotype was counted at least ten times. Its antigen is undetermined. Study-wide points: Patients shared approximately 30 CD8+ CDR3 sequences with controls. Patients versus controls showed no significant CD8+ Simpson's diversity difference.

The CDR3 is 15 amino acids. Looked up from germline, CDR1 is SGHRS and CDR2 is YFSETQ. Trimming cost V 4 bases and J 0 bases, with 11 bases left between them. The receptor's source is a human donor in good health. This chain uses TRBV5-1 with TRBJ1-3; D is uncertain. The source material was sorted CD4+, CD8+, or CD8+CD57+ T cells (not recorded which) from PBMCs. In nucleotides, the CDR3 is TGCGCCAGCAGCGTACCCCTGAGCTCTGGAAACACCATATATTTT. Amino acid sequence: CASSVPLSSGNTIYF.